Following are 23 T cell receptor beta chains from one sample sequenced in a study of long-term antiretroviral therapy in people with HIV. Running of the v3.0 immunoSEQ assay took place at survey level. The repertoire was sequenced with immunoSEQ multiplex PCR; TCRdb's copy has only in-frame clones and lacks some. The profile covers 20,000 to 25,000 clones, with approximately 83% appearing a single time and under 9.5% taken by the ten largest. The sample in question was unsorted PBMCs, obtained 1.2 years after starting antiretroviral therapy. Source of these receptors: a woman in her forties with HIV.

The chain joins TRBV15 to TRBJ2-7, with a tentative D call TRBD2 (5 bases). Trimming cost V 1 base and J 0 bases, with 19 bases left between them. The germline gives CDR1 LNHNV, CDR2 YYDKDF (reference sequence). The CDR3 has 18 amino acids. Here the CDR3 reads CATSRGVGSASTSYEQYF. DNA of the CDR3: TGTGCCACCAGCAGAGGGGTGGGTAGCGCGTCGACCTCCTACGAGCAGTACTTC.

The rearrangement uses TRBV6-5 and TRBJ2-7; 7 bases line up with TRBD1. This CDR3 contains 13 residues. V lost 6 bases, J lost 2 bases, and 4 bases stayed unmatched. Germline CDR1 reads MNHEY; CDR2 reads SVGAGI. The CDR3 nucleotides are TGTGCCAGCAGGCACGGACAGGCCTACGAGCAGTACTTC. Its protein product is CASRHGQAYEQYF.

The chain uses TRBV7-6 and TRBJ2-7; TRBD2 matches at 7 bases. This CDR3 contains 13 residues. Germline assignment: CDR1 SGHVS and CDR2 FNYEAQ. V shed 4 bases, J shed 4 bases, and the junction held 4 bases outside the gene matches. The CDR3 DNA follows: TGTGCCAGCAGCTACCACGGGAGGTACGAGCAGTACTTC. This translates into CASSYHGRYEQYF.

The chain couples TRBV7-9 to TRBJ2-2; a possible D gene is TRBD2 (5 bases). CDR3 length: 15 amino acids. Between the trimmed V and J ends, which lost 1 base and 5 bases, there was a span of 11 bases. CDR1 and CDR2 from the germline V gene are SEHNR and FQNEAQ (reference sequence). CDR3 in amino acids: CASSLVSGLTGELFF. The DNA for the CDR3 is TGTGCCAGCAGCTTAGTTTCGGGATTGACCGGGGAGCTGTTTTTT.

V gene TRBV29-1 combines with J gene TRBJ2-1; D remains ambiguous. Trimming pared 0 bases from V and 5 bases from J, leaving 17 bases between. This CDR3 is built from 16 residues. Germline V CDR1 and CDR2: SQVTM, ANQGSEA. The CDR3 reads CSVEDPISLLHNEQFF. CDR3 coding DNA: TGCAGCGTTGAAGACCCTATTAGCTTACTCCACAATGAGCAGTTCTTC.

The chain combines TRBV5-4 with TRBJ2-3, with D perhaps matching TRBD2 (6 bases). This CDR3 has 14 amino acids. V was trimmed by 7 bases and J by 2 bases, leaving 14 bases between them. Looked up from germline, CDR1 is SGHNT and CDR2 is YYREEE (reference sequence). CDR3 nucleotides: TGTGCCAGCGGAATTGGGGGGAACACAGATACGCAGTATTTT. Translating gives CASGIGGNTDTQYF.

V usage is TRBV5-1 and J usage is TRBJ2-7, with 15 bases matching TRBD2. Looked up from germline, CDR1 is SGHRS and CDR2 is YFSETQ. Unmatched junction bases numbered 7, after V lost 2 bases and J lost 10 bases. This CDR3 region has 15 residues. This CDR3 reads CASSFGTSGRRQQYF. The CDR3 bases are TGCGCCAGCAGCTTTGGGACTAGCGGGAGGAGGCAACAGTACTTC.

This clone was observed a few times. V and J are TRBV2 and TRBJ2-7; D remains unclear. V was cut by 2 bases and J by 4 bases, with 6 bases left in between. CDR1 is SNHLY and CDR2 is FYNNEI in the germline V gene. The CDR3 has 12 amino acids. The CDR3 sequence is CASSESVYEQYF. The CDR3 nucleotides are TGTGCCAGCAGTGAAAGTGTTTACGAGCAGTACTTC. The full variable domain, in which reference TRBV2 and TRBJ2-7 provide the parts outside the CDR3, is EPEVTQTPSHQVTQMGQEVILRCVPISNHLYFYWYRQILGQKVEFLVSFYNNEISEKSEIFDDQFSVERPDGSNFTLKIRSTKLEDSAMYFCASSESVYEQYFGPGTRLTVT.

The CDR3 region is CASSLATGYSNQPQHF. The CDR3 DNA follows: TGTGCCAGCAGCTTAGCGACCGGTTATAGCAATCAGCCCCAGCATTTT. The chain joins TRBV11-3 to TRBJ1-5, with D unresolved. With 1 base removed from V and 0 bases from J, the gap between germline ends came to 10 bases. The CDR3 contains 16 residues. Germline assignment: CDR1 SGHNT and CDR2 YENEEA. Based on the CDR3 plus reference TRBV11-3 and TRBJ1-5, the full variable domain is EAGVVQSPRYKIIEKKQPVAFWCNPISGHNTLYWYLQNLGQGPELLIRYENEEAVDDSQLPKDRFSAERLKGVDSTLKIQPAELGDSAVYLCASSLATGYSNQPQHFGDGTRLSIL.

The V and J genes are TRBV19 and TRBJ2-3, with a tentative D call TRBD2 (6 bases). Germline V gives CDR1 LNHDA, CDR2 SQIVND (reference sequence). V lost 5 bases and J lost 0, with 12 bases in between. The length of the CDR3 is 15 residues. CDR3 coding DNA: TGTGCCAGTAGTGATCCCGGGACTAGCACAGATACGCAGTATTTT. It encodes CASSDPGTSTDTQYF. The variable domain in full, with the rest retrieved from reference TRBV19 and TRBJ2-3, is DGGITQSPKYLFRKEGQNVTLSCEQNLNHDAMYWYRQDPGQGLRLIYYSQIVNDFQKGDIAEGYSVSREKKESFPLTVTSAQKNPTAFYLCASSDPGTSTDTQYFGPGTRLTVL.

The genes are TRBV2 and TRBJ2-5, with 10 bases lining up with TRBD2. From germline, CDR1 is SNHLY and CDR2 FYNNEI. V lost 4 bases and J lost 2; bases outside the gene matches: 4. The CDR3 is 15 residues long. CDR3 in DNA: TGTGCCAGCAGTGGAGCGGGAGGGCGGCAAGAGACCCAGTACTTC. Its protein is CASSGAGGRQETQYF.

The CDR3 nucleotides read TGCGCCAGCAGCCAAGGAGCGACGGTATCCTATGGCTACACCTTC. It codes for CASSQGATVSYGYTF. J is TRBJ1-2 and V is TRBV4-3; D is ambiguous. The CDR3 totals 15 residues. Germline CDR1 LGHNA, CDR2 YSLEER. The V end was cut by 1 base, the J end by 4 bases, with 13 bases between.

The chain combines TRBV29-1 with TRBJ2-2; the D gene is possibly TRBD2 (6 bases). The germline V gene encodes CDR1 SQVTM and CDR2 ANQGSEA. This CDR3 contains 15 residues. V was pared by 3 bases and J by 4 bases, with 15 bases between. The CDR3 DNA follows: TGCAGCGTTGACTTGGGTAGGGGAGGCACCGGGGAGCTGTTTTTT. Its translation: CSVDLGRGGTGELFF.

This clone was seen more than once but under ten times. The sample contains more than one DNA sequence encoding this CDR3. V is TRBV7-9 and J is TRBJ2-7; TRBD2 aligns across 9 bases. Germline V gives CDR1 SEHNR, CDR2 FQNEAQ (reference sequence). V lost 4 bases, J lost 0 bases, and 1 base stayed unmatched. The CDR3 extends over 14 amino acids. The CDR3 protein is CASSSSGISYEQYF. CDR3 bases: TGTGCCAGCAGCTCTAGCGGGATCTCCTACGAGCAGTACTTC. The entire variable domain, with the rest obtained from reference TRBV7-9 and TRBJ2-7, is as follows: DTGVSQNPRHKITKRGQNVTFRCDPISEHNRLYWYRQTLGQGPEFLTYFQNEAQLEKSRLLSDRFSAERPKGSFSTLEIQRTEQGDSAMYLCASSSSGISYEQYFGPGTRLTVT.

The chain combines TRBV7-2 with TRBJ2-3; the D gene could be TRBD1 or TRBD2 (5 bases each). CDR3 length: 11 residues. Trimming shortened V by 2 bases and J by 9 bases, and 6 bases separated the two germline ends. Germline CDR1 reads SGHTA; CDR2 reads FQGNSA. The CDR3 DNA reads TGTGCCAGCAGCTTATGGGGGACGCAGTATTTT. Amino acids: CASSLWGTQYF.

V gene TRBV14 combines with J gene TRBJ2-1; D is uncertain. In germline, CDR1 is SGHDN, CDR2 FVKESK. Trimming stripped 0 bases from V and 4 bases from J, with 4 bases between. The CDR3 extends over 13 amino acids. In DNA form, the CDR3 reads TGTGCCAGCAGCCAAGAGTCTTACAATGAGCAGTTCTTC. It is translated as CASSQESYNEQFF.

This chain links TRBV6-5 with TRBJ2-3; no reliable D call. Germline assignment: CDR1 MNHEY and CDR2 SVGAGI. This CDR3 has 14 residues. Deletions cut 5 bases from V and 1 base from J, with 10 bases between. In nucleotides, the CDR3 is TGTGCCAGCAGTCGGGCGGAACGCACAGATACGCAGTATTTT. Translated: CASSRAERTDTQYF.

The chain employs TRBV4-1 and TRBJ2-1; D is possibly TRBD1 (6 bases). CDR1 is MGHRA, CDR2 YSYEKL, per germline. This CDR3 has 16 residues. Between the trimmed V and J ends, which lost 3 bases and 4 bases, there was a span of 16 bases. CDR3 sequence (DNA): TGCGCCAGCAGCCACTACTCAGGGGACACATACAATGAGCAGTTCTTC. It encodes CASSHYSGDTYNEQFF.

V and J are TRBV9 and TRBJ1-4; unclear D gene. V dropped 0 bases and J dropped 8 bases, with 11 bases sitting between them. The CDR3 has 14 residues. Germline CDR1 and CDR2: SGDLS and YYNGEE. CDR3 sequence reads: CASSVGQVEEKLFF. Written as DNA, the CDR3 is TGTGCCAGCAGCGTAGGTCAGGTAGAGGAAAAACTGTTTTTT.

This chain uses TRBV6-5 with TRBJ2-1; 12 bases are shared with TRBD2. CDR1 is MNHEY, CDR2 SVGAGI, per germline. V shed 2 bases, J shed 6 bases, and the junction held 5 bases outside the gene matches. This CDR3 is 16 amino acids long. Here the CDR3 reads CASSYASGRAINEQFF. CDR3 coding DNA: TGTGCCAGCAGTTACGCTAGCGGGAGGGCCATCAATGAGCAGTTCTTC.

The chain couples TRBV11-2 to TRBJ1-1; TRBD1 matches at 12 bases. The V and J ends lost 4 bases and 11 bases, in that order; junction bases with no gene match: 5. This CDR3 has 13 amino acids. Germline CDR1 SGHAT, CDR2 FQNNGV. The CDR3 region has the DNA TGTGCCAGCAGCTCGGGACAGGGGGCCTTCGCTTTCTTT. Translation: CASSSGQGAFAFF.

V usage is TRBV19 and J usage is TRBJ1-5; 9 bases map to TRBD1. This CDR3 region has 15 residues. J lost 4 bases, V lost 7 bases, and 8 bases had no gene match. The germline gives CDR1 LNHDA, CDR2 SQIVND (reference sequence). CDR3 sequence reads: CASIRTGDMNQPQHF. The CDR3 bases are TGTGCCAGTATTCGGACAGGGGATATGAATCAGCCCCAGCATTTT. The full variable domain, with the rest looked up from reference TRBV19 and TRBJ1-5, is DGGITQSPKYLFRKEGQNVTLSCEQNLNHDAMYWYRQDPGQGLRLIYYSQIVNDFQKGDIAEGYSVSREKKESFPLTVTSAQKNPTAFYLCASIRTGDMNQPQHFGDGTRLSIL.

The rearrangement joins TRBV27 to TRBJ1-1, with a weak D call TRBD1 (5 bases). This CDR3 is built from 13 residues. Germline V gene sequence: CDR1 MNHEY, CDR2 SMNVEV (reference sequence). V was shortened by 8 bases and J by 0 bases, with 10 bases between the two germline ends. The CDR3 is CASGSTVNTEAFF. In DNA, the CDR3 is TGTGCCAGCGGATCGACAGTGAACACTGAAGCTTTCTTT.